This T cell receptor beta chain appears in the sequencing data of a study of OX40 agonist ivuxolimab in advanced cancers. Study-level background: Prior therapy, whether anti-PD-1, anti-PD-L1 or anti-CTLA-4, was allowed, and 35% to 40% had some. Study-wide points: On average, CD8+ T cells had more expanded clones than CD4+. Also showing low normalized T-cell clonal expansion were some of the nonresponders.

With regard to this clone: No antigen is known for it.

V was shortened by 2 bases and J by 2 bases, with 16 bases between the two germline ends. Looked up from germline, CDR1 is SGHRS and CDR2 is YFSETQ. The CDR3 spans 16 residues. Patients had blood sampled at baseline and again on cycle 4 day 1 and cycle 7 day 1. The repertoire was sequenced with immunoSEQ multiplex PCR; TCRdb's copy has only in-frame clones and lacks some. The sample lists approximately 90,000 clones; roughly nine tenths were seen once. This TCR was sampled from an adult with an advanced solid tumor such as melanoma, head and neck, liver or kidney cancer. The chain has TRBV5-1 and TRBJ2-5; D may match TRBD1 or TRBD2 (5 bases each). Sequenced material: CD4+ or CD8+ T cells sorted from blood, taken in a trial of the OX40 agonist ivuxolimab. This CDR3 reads CASSFHSGRIQETQYF. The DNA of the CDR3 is TGCGCCAGCAGCTTCCATTCGGGACGAATTCAAGAGACCCAGTACTTC.